The source of this T cell receptor beta chain is a study of cytomegalovirus exposure and HLA in healthy donors. Regarding this clone: Its specificity is not known.

The donors were part of the validation cohort, which consisted of over a hundred subjects and was separate from the first cohort of about 670 subjects. Clones were read by immunoSEQ multiplex PCR, and TCRdb kept only the in-frame ones, dropping some. This sample carries around 240,000 clones, roughly 90% of them seen once, and the ten largest clones take 0.37%. Study-wide results and caveats: There were a few CMV-associated chains whose specificity for CMV antigens was confirmed in vitro. Later, an analysis found that TCR clusters from the first cohort tended to co-occur in the 95 to 150 validation repertoires.

V was clipped by 6 bases and J by 4 bases; unmatched bases: 1. Germline CDR1 and CDR2: SNHLY and FYNNEI. The CDR3 totals 13 residues. The TCR originated in a woman aged 18-35 years in good health and CMV-seronegative. Input material: PBMCs. The gene calls are TRBV2 and TRBJ2-3; 10 nucleotides match TRBD1. In DNA, the CDR3 is TGTGCCAGCAGGGGGACAGGGGCAGATACGCAGTATTTT. It encodes CASRGTGADTQYF.